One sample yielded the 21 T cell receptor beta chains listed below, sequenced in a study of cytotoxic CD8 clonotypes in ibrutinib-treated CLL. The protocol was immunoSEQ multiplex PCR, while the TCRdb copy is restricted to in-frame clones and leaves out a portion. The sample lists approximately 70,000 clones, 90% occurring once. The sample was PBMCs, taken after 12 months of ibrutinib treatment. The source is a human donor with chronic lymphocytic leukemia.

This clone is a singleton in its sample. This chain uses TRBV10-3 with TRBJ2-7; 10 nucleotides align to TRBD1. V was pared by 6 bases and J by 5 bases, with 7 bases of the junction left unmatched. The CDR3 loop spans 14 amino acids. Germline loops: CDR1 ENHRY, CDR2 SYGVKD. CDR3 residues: CAIRMTGGGHEQYF. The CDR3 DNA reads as TGTGCCATCAGGATGACAGGGGGCGGCCACGAGCAGTACTTC.

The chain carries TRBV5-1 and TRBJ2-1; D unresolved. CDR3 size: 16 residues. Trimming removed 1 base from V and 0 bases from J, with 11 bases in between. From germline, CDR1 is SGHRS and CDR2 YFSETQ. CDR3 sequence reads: CASSLTSPSSYNEQFF. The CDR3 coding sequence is TGCGCCAGCAGCTTGACGTCCCCGAGCTCCTACAATGAGCAGTTCTTC.

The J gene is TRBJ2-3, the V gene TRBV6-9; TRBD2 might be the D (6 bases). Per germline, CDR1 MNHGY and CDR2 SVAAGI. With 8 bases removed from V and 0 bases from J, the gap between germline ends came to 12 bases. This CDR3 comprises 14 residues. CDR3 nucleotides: TGTGCCAGCGGACCGGGACTCAGCACAGATACGCAGTATTTT. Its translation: CASGPGLSTDTQYF.

The CDR3 loop is CASSQETSAKNYGYTF. The CDR3, as DNA: TGTGCCAGCAGCCAAGAGACCTCGGCCAAGAACTATGGCTACACCTTC. This chain joins TRBV4-2 and TRBJ1-2; D gene ambiguous. Trimming left V 0 bases short and J 2 bases short, with 13 bases between. This CDR3 contains 16 residues. CDR1 is LGHNA, CDR2 YNFKEQ, per germline.

Here the CDR3 reads CASFRATEAFF. CDR3 DNA sequence: TGTGCCAGCTTCAGGGCTACTGAAGCTTTCTTT. The chain combines TRBV2 with TRBJ1-1, with a possible D match to TRBD1 (5 bases). The V and J ends lost 8 bases and 5 bases respectively, with 9 bases between them. The CDR3 totals 11 residues. The germline V gene has CDR1 SNHLY and CDR2 FYNNEI. The complete variable domain, with remaining parts taken from reference TRBV2 and TRBJ1-1, reads EPEVTQTPSHQVTQMGQEVILRCVPISNHLYFYWYRQILGQKVEFLVSFYNNEISEKSEIFDDQFSVERPDGSNFTLKIRSTKLEDSAMYFCASFRATEAFFGQGTRLTVV.

The CDR3 coding sequence is TGTGCCAGCAGTTTAAGGGGGGACAACTATGGCTACACCTTC. This codes for CASSLRGDNYGYTF. The genes are TRBV6-6 and TRBJ1-2; possibly TRBD1 for D (6 bases). The V end was cut by 4 bases, the J end by 2 bases, with 11 bases between. Germline values: CDR1 MNHNY, CDR2 SVGAGI (reference sequence). This CDR3 comprises 14 residues.

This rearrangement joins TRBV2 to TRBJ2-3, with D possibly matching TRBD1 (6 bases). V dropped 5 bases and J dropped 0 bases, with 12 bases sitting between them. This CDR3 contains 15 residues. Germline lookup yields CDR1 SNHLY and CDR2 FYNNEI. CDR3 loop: CASSWTASSTDTQYF. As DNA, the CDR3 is TGTGCCAGCAGTTGGACAGCAAGCAGCACAGATACGCAGTATTTT. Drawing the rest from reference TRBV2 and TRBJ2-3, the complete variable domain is EPEVTQTPSHQVTQMGQEVILRCVPISNHLYFYWYRQILGQKVEFLVSFYNNEISEKSEIFDDQFSVERPDGSNFTLKIRSTKLEDSAMYFCASSWTASSTDTQYFGPGTRLTVL.

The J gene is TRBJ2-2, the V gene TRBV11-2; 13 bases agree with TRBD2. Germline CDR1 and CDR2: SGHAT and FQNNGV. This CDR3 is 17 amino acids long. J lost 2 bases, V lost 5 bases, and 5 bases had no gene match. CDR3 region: CASSPGLAGVNTGELFF. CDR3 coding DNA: TGTGCCAGCAGCCCAGGACTAGCGGGGGTAAACACCGGGGAGCTGTTTTTT.

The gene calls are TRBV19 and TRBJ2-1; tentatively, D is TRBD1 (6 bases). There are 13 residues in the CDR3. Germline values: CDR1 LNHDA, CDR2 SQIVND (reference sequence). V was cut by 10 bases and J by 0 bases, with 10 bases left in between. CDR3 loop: CATRDTSYNEQFF. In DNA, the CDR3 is TGTGCCACCCGGGACACCTCCTACAATGAGCAGTTCTTC. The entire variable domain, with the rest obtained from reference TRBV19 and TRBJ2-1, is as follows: DGGITQSPKYLFRKEGQNVTLSCEQNLNHDAMYWYRQDPGQGLRLIYYSQIVNDFQKGDIAEGYSVSREKKESFPLTVTSAQKNPTAFYLCATRDTSYNEQFFGPGTRLTVL.

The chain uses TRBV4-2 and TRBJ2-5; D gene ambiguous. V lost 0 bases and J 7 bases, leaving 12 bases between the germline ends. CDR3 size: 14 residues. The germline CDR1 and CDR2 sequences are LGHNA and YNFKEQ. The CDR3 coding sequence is TGTGCCAGCAGCCAAGATACGGCCGTGGGGACCCAGTACTTC. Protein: CASSQDTAVGTQYF.

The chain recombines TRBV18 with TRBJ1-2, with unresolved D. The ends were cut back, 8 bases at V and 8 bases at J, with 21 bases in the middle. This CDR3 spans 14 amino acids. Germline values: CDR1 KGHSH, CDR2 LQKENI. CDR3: CASQVSRSGEGYTF. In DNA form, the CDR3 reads TGTGCCAGCCAAGTAAGCAGATCGGGTGAGGGCTACACCTTC.

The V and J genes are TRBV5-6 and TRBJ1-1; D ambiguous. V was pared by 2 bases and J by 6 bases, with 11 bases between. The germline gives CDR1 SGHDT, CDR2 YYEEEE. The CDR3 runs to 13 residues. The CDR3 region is CASSLPPVAEAFF. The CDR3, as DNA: TGTGCCAGCAGCTTACCTCCGGTGGCTGAAGCTTTCTTT.

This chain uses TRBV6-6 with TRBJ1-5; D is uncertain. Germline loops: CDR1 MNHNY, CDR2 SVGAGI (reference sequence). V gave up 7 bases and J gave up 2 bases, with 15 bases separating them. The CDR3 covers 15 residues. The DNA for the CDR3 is TGTGCCAGCACCCCCACGGGCAGAGGCAATCAGCCCCAGCATTTT. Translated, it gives CASTPTGRGNQPQHF.

The CDR3 spells CASSSSGSGSEQFF. The DNA for the CDR3 is TGTGCCAGTAGTTCAAGCGGGAGTGGGTCTGAGCAGTTCTTC. This chain links TRBV19 with TRBJ2-1; 8 bases line up with TRBD2. CDR1 and CDR2 from the germline V gene are LNHDA and SQIVND (reference sequence). The CDR3 sequence is 14 residues long. Trimming removed 5 bases from V and 9 bases from J; junction bases left unmatched: 9.

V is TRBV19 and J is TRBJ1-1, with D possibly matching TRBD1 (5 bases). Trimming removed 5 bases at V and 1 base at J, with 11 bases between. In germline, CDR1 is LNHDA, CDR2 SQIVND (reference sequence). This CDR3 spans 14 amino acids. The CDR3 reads CASSVDSPNTEAFF. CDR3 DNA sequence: TGTGCCAGTAGTGTCGACAGCCCGAACACTGAAGCTTTCTTT. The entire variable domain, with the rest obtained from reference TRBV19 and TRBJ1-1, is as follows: DGGITQSPKYLFRKEGQNVTLSCEQNLNHDAMYWYRQDPGQGLRLIYYSQIVNDFQKGDIAEGYSVSREKKESFPLTVTSAQKNPTAFYLCASSVDSPNTEAFFGQGTRLTVV.

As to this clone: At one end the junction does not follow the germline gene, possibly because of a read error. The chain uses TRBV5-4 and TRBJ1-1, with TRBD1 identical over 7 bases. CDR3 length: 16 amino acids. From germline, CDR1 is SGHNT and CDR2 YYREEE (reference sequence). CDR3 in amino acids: CASTLDRGRLDTEAFF. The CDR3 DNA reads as TGTGCCAGCACCTTGGATAGGGGGCGTTTGGACACTGAAGCTTTCTTT.

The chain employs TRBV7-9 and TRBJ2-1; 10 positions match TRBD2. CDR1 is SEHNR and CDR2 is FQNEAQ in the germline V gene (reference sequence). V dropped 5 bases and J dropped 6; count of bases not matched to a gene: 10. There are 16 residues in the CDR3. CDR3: CASSDRGLAGVNEQFF. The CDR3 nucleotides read TGTGCCAGCAGCGATAGGGGCCTAGCGGGAGTCAATGAGCAGTTCTTC.

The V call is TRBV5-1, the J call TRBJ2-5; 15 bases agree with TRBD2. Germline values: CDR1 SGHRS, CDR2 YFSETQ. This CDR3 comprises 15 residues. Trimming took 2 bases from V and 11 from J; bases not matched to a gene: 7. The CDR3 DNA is TGCGCCAGCAGCTTACCCGGGACTAGCGGGGGGTCTCAGTACTTC. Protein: CASSLPGTSGGSQYF. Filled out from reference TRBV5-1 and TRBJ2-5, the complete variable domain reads KAGVTQTPRYLIKTRGQQVTLSCSPISGHRSVSWYQQTPGQGLQFLFEYFSETQRNKGNFPGRFSGRQFSNSRSEMNVSTLELGDSALYLCASSLPGTSGGSQYFGPGTRLLVL.

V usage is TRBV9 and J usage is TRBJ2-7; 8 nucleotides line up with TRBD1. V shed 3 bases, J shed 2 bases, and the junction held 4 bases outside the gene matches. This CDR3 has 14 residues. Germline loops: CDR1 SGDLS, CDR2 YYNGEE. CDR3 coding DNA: TGTGCCAGCAGCGAGGGACAGGAGACCTACGAGCAGTACTTC. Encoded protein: CASSEGQETYEQYF.

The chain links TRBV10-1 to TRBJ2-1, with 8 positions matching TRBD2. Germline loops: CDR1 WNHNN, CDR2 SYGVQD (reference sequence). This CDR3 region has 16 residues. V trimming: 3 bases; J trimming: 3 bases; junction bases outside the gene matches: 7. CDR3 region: CASSESISGDYNEQFF. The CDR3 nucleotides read TGCGCCAGCAGTGAATCAATTAGCGGGGACTACAATGAGCAGTTCTTC.

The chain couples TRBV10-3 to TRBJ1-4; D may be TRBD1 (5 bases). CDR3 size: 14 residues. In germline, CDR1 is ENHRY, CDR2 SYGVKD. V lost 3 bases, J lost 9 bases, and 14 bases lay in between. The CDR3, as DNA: TGTGCCATCAGTGACTCGGGGGTAGGACAAAAACTGTTTTTT. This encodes CAISDSGVGQKLFF.